The clone carrying this TCR beta chain is a singleton in its sample. This specimen belongs to a study of CD8 T cells in Susac syndrome. Germline V gene sequence: CDR1 SQVTM, CDR2 ANQGSEA. The trim removed 6 bases at V and 10 bases at J, leaving 14 bases unmatched. This CDR3 contains 14 residues. An amount of RNA that ranged from roughly 0.5 to 1 ug was reverse transcribed with random hexamers. TCRdb called the immunoSEQ multiplex PCR reads again in MiXCR, with one record for every CDR3 protein. The sample has under 200,000 distinct CDR3 sequences; approximately 94% are singletons. The receptor comes from a human donor with Susac syndrome. The sample was CD4+ T cells from PBMCs. The gene calls are TRBV29-1 and TRBJ1-4, with 7 bases identical to TRBD1. The DNA for the CDR3 is TGCAGCGTGGACGCAGGGGGAGCGGTGGGAAAACTGTTTTTT. Its translation is CSVDAGGAVGKLFF.